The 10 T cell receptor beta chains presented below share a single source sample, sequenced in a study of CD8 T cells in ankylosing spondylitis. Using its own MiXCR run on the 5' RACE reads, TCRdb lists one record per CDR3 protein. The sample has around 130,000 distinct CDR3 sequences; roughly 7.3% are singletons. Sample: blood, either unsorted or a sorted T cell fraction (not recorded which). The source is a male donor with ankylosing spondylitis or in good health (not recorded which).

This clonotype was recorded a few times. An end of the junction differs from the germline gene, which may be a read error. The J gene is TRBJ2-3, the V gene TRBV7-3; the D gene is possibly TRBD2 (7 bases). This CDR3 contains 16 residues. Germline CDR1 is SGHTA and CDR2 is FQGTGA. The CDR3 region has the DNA TGTGCGAGCAGCCCGATGGGGGGGGGGCCCACAGATACGCAGTATTTT. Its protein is CASSPMGGGPTDTQYF.

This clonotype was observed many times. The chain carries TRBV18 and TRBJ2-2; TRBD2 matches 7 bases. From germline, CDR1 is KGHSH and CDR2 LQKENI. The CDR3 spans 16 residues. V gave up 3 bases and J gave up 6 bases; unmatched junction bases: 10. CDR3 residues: CASSPLVKRDAGELFF. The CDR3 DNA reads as TGTGCCAGCTCACCTTTAGTCAAGCGGGATGCCGGGGAGCTGTTTTTT.

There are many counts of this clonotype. CDR3 nucleotide sequence: TGTGCCAGCAGTTTAGCGGCCGAGAACAATGAGCAGTTCTTC. Protein: CASSLAAENNEQFF. V is TRBV12-3 or TRBV12-4 and J is TRBJ2-1; D uncertain. Trimming removed 0 bases at V and 5 bases at J, with 8 bases between. The CDR3 consists of 14 residues.

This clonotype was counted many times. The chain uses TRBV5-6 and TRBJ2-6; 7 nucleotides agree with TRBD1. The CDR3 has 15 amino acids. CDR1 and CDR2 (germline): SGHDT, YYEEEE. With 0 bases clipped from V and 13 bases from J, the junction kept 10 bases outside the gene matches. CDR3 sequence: CASSLGVGTAGVLTF. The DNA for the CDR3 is TGTGCCAGCAGCTTGGGAGTTGGGACAGCCGGGGTCCTGACTTTC.

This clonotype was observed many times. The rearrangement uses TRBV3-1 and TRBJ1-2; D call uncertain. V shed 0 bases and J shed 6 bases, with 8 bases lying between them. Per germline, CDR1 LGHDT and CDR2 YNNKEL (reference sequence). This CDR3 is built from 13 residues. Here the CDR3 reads CASSQEQFHGYTF. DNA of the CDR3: TGTGCCAGCAGCCAAGAGCAGTTCCATGGCTACACCTTC. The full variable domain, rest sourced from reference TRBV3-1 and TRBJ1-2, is DTAVSQTPKYLVTQMGNDKSIKCEQNLGHDTMYWYKQDSKKFLKIMFSYNNKELIINETVPNRFSPKSPDKAHLNLHINSLELGDSAVYFCASSQEQFHGYTFGSGTRLTVV.

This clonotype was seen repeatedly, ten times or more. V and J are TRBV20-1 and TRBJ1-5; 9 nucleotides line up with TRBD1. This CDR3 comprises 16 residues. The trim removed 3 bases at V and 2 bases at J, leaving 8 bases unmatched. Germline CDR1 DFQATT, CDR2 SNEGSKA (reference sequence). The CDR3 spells CSASPQGALGNQPQHF. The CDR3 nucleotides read TGCAGTGCTAGTCCACAGGGGGCATTGGGCAATCAGCCCCAGCATTTT.

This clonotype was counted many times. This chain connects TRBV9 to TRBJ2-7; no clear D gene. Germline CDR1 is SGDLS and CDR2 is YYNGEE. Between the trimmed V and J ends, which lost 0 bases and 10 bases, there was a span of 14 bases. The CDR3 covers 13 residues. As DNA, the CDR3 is TGTGCCAGCAGCGTAGCCACAGAGTCCCCACAGTACTTC. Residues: CASSVATESPQYF.

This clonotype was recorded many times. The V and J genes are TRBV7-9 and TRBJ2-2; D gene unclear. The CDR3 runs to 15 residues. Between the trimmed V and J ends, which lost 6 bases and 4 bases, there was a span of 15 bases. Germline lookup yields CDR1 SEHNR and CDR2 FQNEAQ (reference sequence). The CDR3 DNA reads TGTGCCAGCAGTTTTCTATCGTGGGGCACCGGGGAGCTGTTTTTT. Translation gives CASSFLSWGTGELFF.

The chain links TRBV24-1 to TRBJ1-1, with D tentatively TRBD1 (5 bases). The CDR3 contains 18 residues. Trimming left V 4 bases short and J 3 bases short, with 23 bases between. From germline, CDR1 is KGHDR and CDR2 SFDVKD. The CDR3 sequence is CATSDSYGTPGGDTEAFF. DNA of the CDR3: TGTGCCACCAGTGACTCCTACGGGACCCCAGGTGGGGACACTGAAGCTTTCTTT.

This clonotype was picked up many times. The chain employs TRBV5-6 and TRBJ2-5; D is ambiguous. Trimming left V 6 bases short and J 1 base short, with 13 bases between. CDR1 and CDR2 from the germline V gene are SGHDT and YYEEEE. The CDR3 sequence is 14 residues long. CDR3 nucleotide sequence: TGTGCCAGCACATACTACGGTCCCCAAGAGACCCAGTACTTC. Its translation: CASTYYGPQETQYF.